A single sample is the source of the 4 T cell receptor beta chains below, sequenced in a study of shared clonotypes between healthy human individuals. Sequencing used immunoSEQ multiplex PCR; TCRdb keeps in-frame clones, though not all of them. The sample lists a few million clones, around 90% occurring once. Source material: naive CD4+ T cells from PBMCs. Subset defined: CD45RA+ positively selected. These receptors came from a man aged 18 to 30 in good health. Some clones in this sample may be carry-over from other donors' samples.

The J gene is TRBJ1-6, the V gene TRBV27, with D perhaps TRBD1 (6 bases). CDR1 MNHEY and CDR2 SMNVEV come from the germline V gene (reference sequence). The CDR3 runs to 16 residues. Trimming removed 5 bases from V and 0 bases from J, with 11 bases in between. CDR3 nucleotide sequence: TGTGCCAGCAGTCCGACAGGCCGCTCCTATAATTCACCCCTCCACTTT. Translated: CASSPTGRSYNSPLHF.

About this clone itself: This specimen includes other DNA sequences encoding the same CDR3. The chain joins TRBV6-5 to TRBJ1-1, with D possibly matching TRBD1 (6 bases). V lost 7 bases and J 5 bases, leaving 8 bases between the germline ends. Per the germline V gene, CDR1 is MNHEY and CDR2 is SVGAGI. The CDR3 consists of 11 residues. This CDR3 reads CASTQGTEAFF. CDR3 in DNA: TGTGCCAGCACTCAGGGGACTGAAGCTTTCTTT.

The rearrangement links TRBV30 to TRBJ2-2; maybe TRBD1 (6 bases). The germline V gene encodes CDR1 GTSNPN and CDR2 SVGIG (reference sequence). With 2 bases removed from V and 8 bases from J, the gap between germline ends came to 18 bases. The CDR3 loop spans 15 amino acids. For the CDR3, the DNA is TGTGCCTGGAGTAGGAAGATAAACAGGGCAGGGGAGCTGTTTTTT. Protein sequence: CAWSRKINRAGELFF.

On this clone itself: Other DNA sequences in this sample translate to the same CDR3. The chain couples TRBV15 to TRBJ2-7, with D maybe TRBD1 (6 bases). The germline V and J ends were trimmed by 0 bases and 2 bases, with 11 bases remaining between them. The germline CDR1 and CDR2 sequences are LNHNV and YYDKDF (reference sequence). The CDR3 is 15 residues long. The CDR3 here is CATSRDRAGAYEQYF. The CDR3 DNA is TGTGCCACCAGCAGAGATAGGGCAGGGGCCTACGAGCAGTACTTC.